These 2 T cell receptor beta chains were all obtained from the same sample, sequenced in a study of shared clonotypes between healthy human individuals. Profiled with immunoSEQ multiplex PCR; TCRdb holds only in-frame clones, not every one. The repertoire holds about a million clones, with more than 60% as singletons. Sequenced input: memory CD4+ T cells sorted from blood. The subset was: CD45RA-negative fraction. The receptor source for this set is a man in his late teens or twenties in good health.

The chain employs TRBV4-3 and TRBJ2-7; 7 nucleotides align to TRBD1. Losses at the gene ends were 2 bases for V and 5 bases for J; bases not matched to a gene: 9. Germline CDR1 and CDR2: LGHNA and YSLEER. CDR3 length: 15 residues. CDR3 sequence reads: CASSQHTMTGNEQYF. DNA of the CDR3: TGCGCCAGCAGCCAACACACAATGACAGGGAACGAGCAGTACTTC.

CDR3 coding DNA: TGCGCCAGCAGCGTCGGGACAGGGGGCGGGGAGCAGTACTTC. Translation gives CASSVGTGGGEQYF. This chain uses TRBV5-1 with TRBJ2-7, with 12 nucleotides matching TRBD1. The CDR3 is made up of 14 amino acids. With V trimmed by 4 bases and J by 7 bases, 6 bases remained unmatched. CDR1 is SGHRS, CDR2 YFSETQ, per germline.